The 24 T cell receptor beta chains reported below all come from one sample, sequenced in a study of blood T cell repertoires in COVID-19. Profiled with immunoSEQ multiplex PCR; TCRdb holds only in-frame clones, not every one. The sample has about 180,000 clones; 88% are singletons. The material sequenced was peripheral blood. The receptors were gathered from a woman aged 25 to 39 with acute or convalescent COVID-19.

The chain joins TRBV29-1 to TRBJ1-2, with 10 bases aligning to TRBD1. The ends lost 5 bases at V and 6 bases at J; junction bases unmatched: 9. Germline V gene sequence: CDR1 SQVTM, CDR2 ANQGSEA. The CDR3 runs 14 residues. The chain's CDR3 is CSVREMTGGDGYTF. DNA of the CDR3: TGCAGCGTTCGAGAAATGACAGGGGGCGATGGCTACACCTTC.

The rearrangement uses TRBV25-1 and TRBJ1-1, with a weak D call TRBD1 (5 bases). Germline CDR1 MGHDK, CDR2 SYGVNS. V was cut by 2 bases and J by 7 bases, with 11 bases left in between. The CDR3 runs to 13 residues. CDR3 in amino acids: CASSENGGFEAFF. In nucleotides, the CDR3 is TGTGCCAGCAGTGAAAACGGGGGTTTTGAAGCTTTCTTT.

The chain recombines TRBV19 with TRBJ2-7, with D perhaps TRBD1 (6 bases). CDR3 length equals 15 residues. V was cut by 4 bases and J by 3 bases, with 16 bases left in between. From germline, CDR1 is LNHDA and CDR2 SQIVND (reference sequence). DNA for the CDR3: TGTGCCAGTAGTAGGGAAAGAGGGGACAACTACGAGCAGTACTTC. Protein sequence: CASSRERGDNYEQYF.

The chain has TRBV30 and TRBJ1-4; no clear D. V lost 2 bases to trimming and J lost 7 bases, with 17 bases between them. The CDR3 consists of 15 residues. Germline V gives CDR1 GTSNPN, CDR2 SVGIG (reference sequence). The DNA for the CDR3 is TGTGCCTGGAGTCCCCAACCGTCAGTGGCTGAAAAACTGTTTTTT. Translation: CAWSPQPSVAEKLFF. Together with reference TRBV30 and TRBJ1-4, the CDR3 gives the full variable domain: SQTIHQWPATLVQPVGSPLSLECTVEGTSNPNLYWYRQAAGRGLQLLFYSVGIGQISSEVPQNLSASRPQDRQFILSSKKLLLSDSGFYLCAWSPQPSVAEKLFFGSGTQLSVL.

This clone was observed a single time. The gene calls are TRBV19 and TRBJ1-5; 8 bases map to TRBD1. Germline V gene data show CDR1 as LNHDA and CDR2 as SQIVND (reference sequence). The CDR3 spans 16 residues. Germline trimming cut 7 bases from V and 4 bases from J; bases unmatched to any gene: 12. Here the CDR3 DNA reads TGTGCCAGTAAACCAAGGCTACAGGGGGGAAATCAGCCCCAGCATTTT. Its translation is CASKPRLQGGNQPQHF.

This clone was detected once. The chain carries TRBV7-9 and TRBJ1-2, with D unclear. From germline, CDR1 is SEHNR and CDR2 FQNEAQ (reference sequence). V gave up 5 bases and J gave up 3 bases, with 10 bases separating them. The CDR3 sequence is 13 residues long. In DNA form, the CDR3 reads TGTGCCAGCAGCCAAAACCGGGACTATGGCTACACCTTC. Residues: CASSQNRDYGYTF. The full variable domain, with the rest looked up from reference TRBV7-9 and TRBJ1-2, is DTGVSQNPRHKITKRGQNVTFRCDPISEHNRLYWYRQTLGQGPEFLTYFQNEAQLEKSRLLSDRFSAERPKGSFSTLEIQRTEQGDSAMYLCASSQNRDYGYTFGSGTRLTVV.

This chain uses TRBV5-1 with TRBJ2-5; a weak D match, TRBD1 (5 bases). The CDR3 has 13 amino acids. The V end was cut by 0 bases, the J end by 7 bases, with 10 bases between. CDR1 and CDR2 (germline): SGHRS, YFSETQ. In nucleotides, the CDR3 is TGCGCCAGCAGCTTGGAGGGTAGGGGGACCCAGTACTTC. Residues: CASSLEGRGTQYF.

The chain is built from TRBV5-4 and TRBJ1-4; the match to TRBD1 covers 7 bases. V was pared by 4 bases and J by 4 bases, with 4 bases of the junction left unmatched. The length of the CDR3 is 14 residues. The germline V gene encodes CDR1 SGHNT and CDR2 YYREEE (reference sequence). CDR3 loop: CASSPGQLNEKLFF. CDR3 nucleotides: TGTGCCAGCAGCCCGGGACAGCTTAATGAAAAACTGTTTTTT. Drawing the rest from reference TRBV5-4 and TRBJ1-4, the complete variable domain is ETGVTQSPTHLIKTRGQQVTLRCSSQSGHNTVSWYQQALGQGPQFIFQYYREEENGRGNFPPRFSGLQFPNYSSELNVNALELDDSALYLCASSPGQLNEKLFFGSGTQLSVL.

The chain employs TRBV12-3 or TRBV12-4 and TRBJ2-2; D may be TRBD2 (6 bases). This CDR3 spans 13 amino acids. V lost 6 bases and J lost 8, with 13 bases in between. CDR3 sequence: CASRNLARGELFF. The DNA for the CDR3 is TGTGCCAGCAGAAACCTAGCGAGAGGGGAGCTGTTTTTT.

CDR3 loop: CASARVNTGELFF. The CDR3 DNA sequence: TGTGCCAGCGCCCGGGTTAACACCGGGGAGCTGTTTTTT. V usage is TRBV6-8 and J usage is TRBJ2-2, with unresolved D. The germline V gene has CDR1 MNHGY and CDR2 SAAAGT. The CDR3 totals 13 residues. Trimming shortened V by 8 bases and J by 2 bases, and 9 bases separated the two germline ends.

To note about this clone: This same CDR3 is encoded by further DNA sequences in the sample. This chain connects TRBV7-9 to TRBJ2-3; D is unresolved. Trimming took off 3 bases at V and 5 bases at J, with 3 bases between the two ends. Germline V gene sequence: CDR1 SEHNR, CDR2 FQNEAQ (reference sequence). The CDR3 has 11 residues. CDR3 region: CASSFLDTQYF. DNA for the CDR3: TGTGCCAGCAGCTTTCTAGATACGCAGTATTTT.

V gene TRBV2 combines with J gene TRBJ1-2; D unresolved. CDR3 length equals 12 residues. The germline CDR1 and CDR2 sequences are SNHLY and FYNNEI. The ends were cut back, 3 bases at V and 5 bases at J, with 7 bases in the middle. DNA of the CDR3: TGTGCCAGCAGTGAGAACAGTTATGGCTACACCTTC. Protein product: CASSENSYGYTF.

CDR3 sequence reads: CASSQVGRALFEQFF. The CDR3 DNA reads TGTGCCAGCAGCCAAGTCGGGAGGGCCCTCTTTGAGCAGTTCTTC. The chain carries TRBV3-1 (or the pseudogene TRBV3-2) and TRBJ2-1; the match to TRBD2 covers 8 bases. Germline V gene data show CDR1 as LGHDT and CDR2 as YNNKEL (reference sequence). This CDR3 region has 15 residues. Trimming took 1 base from V and 9 from J; bases not matched to a gene: 8.

About this clone: The junction does not match germline at one end; this may be a read error. The chain has TRBV5-1 and TRBJ1-6; possible D gene TRBD1, 6 bases. Germline CDR1 reads SGHRS; CDR2 reads YFSETQ. The CDR3 extends over 14 amino acids. The DNA of the CDR3 is TGCGCCAGCAGCTTAGGGACACATAAGTCACCCCTCCACTTT. It encodes CASSLGTHKSPLHF. The entire variable domain, with the rest obtained from reference TRBV5-1 and TRBJ1-6, is as follows: KAGVTQTPRYLIKTRGQQVTLSCSPISGHRSVSWYQQTPGQGLQFLFEYFSETQRNKGNFPGRFSGRQFSNSRSEMNVSTLELGDSALYLCASSLGTHKSPLHFGNGTRLTVT.

This rearrangement joins TRBV14 to TRBJ2-4; no clear D. Germline loops: CDR1 SGHDN, CDR2 FVKESK. The CDR3 spans 15 residues. V lost 2 bases to trimming and J lost 1 base, with 9 bases between them. The CDR3 nucleotides read TGTGCCAGCAGCCAAAGTCGGCGGGCCAAAAACATTCAGTACTTC. It is translated as CASSQSRRAKNIQYF.

The chain is built from TRBV28 and TRBJ2-7; D is possibly TRBD2 (5 bases). V dropped 6 bases and J dropped 2 bases, with 17 bases sitting between them. The CDR3 spans 15 residues. The germline V gene has CDR1 MDHEN and CDR2 SYDVKM. The CDR3 loop is CASSPFGETPYEQYF. The CDR3 coding sequence is TGTGCCAGCAGCCCTTTTGGGGAGACCCCCTACGAGCAGTACTTC. Full variable domain (missing parts from reference TRBV28 and TRBJ2-7): DVKVTQSSRYLVKRTGEKVFLECVQDMDHENMFWYRQDPGLGLRLIYFSYDVKMKEKGDIPEGYSVSREKKERFSLILESASTNQTSMYLCASSPFGETPYEQYFGPGTRLTVT.

The chain joins TRBV18 to TRBJ1-3, with no clear D. The V gene lost 3 bases and the J gene lost 0 bases, with 6 bases spanning the gap. CDR1 KGHSH and CDR2 LQKENI come from the germline V gene. The CDR3 spans 14 residues. The CDR3 region is CASSPIDSGNTIYF. The CDR3 region has the DNA TGTGCCAGCTCACCGATAGACTCTGGAAACACCATATATTTT.

A single count supports this clone. This chain connects TRBV27 to TRBJ2-1, with 9 bases fitting TRBD1. The CDR3 runs to 16 residues. V lost 1 base to trimming and J lost 7 bases; unmatched junction nucleotides: 8. Germline V gives CDR1 MNHEY, CDR2 SMNVEV (reference sequence). Here the CDR3 DNA reads TGTGCCAGCAGTTTATGGAGCACAGGGGGCGGGAATGAGCAGTTCTTC. This sequence encodes CASSLWSTGGGNEQFF.

The chain employs TRBV9 and TRBJ1-1, with a weak D call TRBD1 (5 bases). CDR1 and CDR2 from the germline V gene are SGDLS and YYNGEE. The CDR3 covers 13 residues. V was trimmed by 4 bases and J by 3 bases, leaving 10 bases between them. This CDR3 is CASSRGGDTEAFF. In DNA, the CDR3 is TGTGCCAGCAGCCGCGGGGGGGACACTGAAGCTTTCTTT.

The gene calls are TRBV19 and TRBJ1-1; D is undetermined. The CDR3 is made up of 12 amino acids. V lost 3 bases, J lost 5 bases, and 7 bases lay in between. The germline gives CDR1 LNHDA, CDR2 SQIVND (reference sequence). The CDR3 region is CASSIGVTEAFF. Written as DNA, the CDR3 is TGTGCCAGTAGTATCGGGGTAACTGAAGCTTTCTTT.

The J gene is TRBJ2-2, the V gene TRBV29-1, with a tentative D call TRBD2 (6 bases). This CDR3 has 14 amino acids. V was clipped by 3 bases and J by 1 base, with 9 bases between them. The germline V gene has CDR1 SQVTM and CDR2 ANQGSEA. The CDR3: CSVEPGVNTGELFF. The CDR3, as DNA: TGCAGCGTTGAGCCGGGGGTGAACACCGGGGAGCTGTTTTTT.

The chain links TRBV6-2 or TRBV6-3 to TRBJ1-2; 7 bases are a match to TRBD1. The germline V gene encodes CDR1 MNHEY and CDR2 SVGEGT. V lost 3 bases and J lost 8; bases outside the gene matches: 9. The CDR3 loop spans 14 amino acids. The CDR3 DNA reads TGTGCCAGCAGTTATTGGGACAGTGTCAACGGCTACACCTTC. Translated, it gives CASSYWDSVNGYTF.

This chain uses TRBV9 with TRBJ1-6; TRBD1 matches 7 bases. CDR3 size: 15 residues. CDR1 and CDR2 from the germline V gene are SGDLS and YYNGEE. Trimming at V came to 4 bases and at J to 11 bases, leaving 12 bases not matched to a gene. The CDR3 sequence is CASSSRGAQNAPLHF. In DNA, the CDR3 is TGTGCCAGCAGCTCCAGGGGGGCTCAAAATGCACCCCTCCACTTT.

In this sample, this clone turned up a few times. The chain has TRBV11-2 and TRBJ2-5; 9 nucleotides match TRBD2. CDR1 SGHAT and CDR2 FQNNGV come from the germline V gene. The V gene end was trimmed by 4 bases and the J gene end by 2 bases; junction bases not matched to a gene: 2. This CDR3 spans 14 amino acids. The CDR3 nucleotides are TGTGCCAGCAGCTCAACTAGCGGGCAAGAGACCCAGTACTTC. Encoded protein: CASSSTSGQETQYF.